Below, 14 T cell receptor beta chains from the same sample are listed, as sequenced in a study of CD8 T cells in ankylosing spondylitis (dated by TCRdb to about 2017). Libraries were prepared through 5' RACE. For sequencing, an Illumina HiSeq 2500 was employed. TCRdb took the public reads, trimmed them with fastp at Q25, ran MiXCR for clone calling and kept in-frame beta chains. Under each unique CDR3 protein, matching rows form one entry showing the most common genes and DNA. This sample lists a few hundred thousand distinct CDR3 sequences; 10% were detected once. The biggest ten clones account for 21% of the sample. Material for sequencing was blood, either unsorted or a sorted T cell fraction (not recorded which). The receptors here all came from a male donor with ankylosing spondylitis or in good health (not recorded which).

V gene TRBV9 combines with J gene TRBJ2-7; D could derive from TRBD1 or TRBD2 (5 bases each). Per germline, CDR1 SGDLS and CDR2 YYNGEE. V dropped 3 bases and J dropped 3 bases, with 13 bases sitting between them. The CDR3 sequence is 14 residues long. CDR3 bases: TGTGCCAGCAGCGAGGGGACGGTAAGCTACGAGCAGTACTTC. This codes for CASSEGTVSYEQYF.

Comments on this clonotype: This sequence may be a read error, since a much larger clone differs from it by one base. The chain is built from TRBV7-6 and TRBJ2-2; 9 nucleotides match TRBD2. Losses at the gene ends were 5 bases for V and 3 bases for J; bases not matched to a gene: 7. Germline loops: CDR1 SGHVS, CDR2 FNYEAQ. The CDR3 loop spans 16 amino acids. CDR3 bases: TGTGCCAGCAGCCACAGGGTAGCGGGGGACACCGGGGAGCTGTTTTTT. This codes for CASSHRVAGDTGELFF.

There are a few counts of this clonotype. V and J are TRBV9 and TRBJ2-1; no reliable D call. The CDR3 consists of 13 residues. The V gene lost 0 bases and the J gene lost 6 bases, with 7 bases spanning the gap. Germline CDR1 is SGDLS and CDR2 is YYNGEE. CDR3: CASSVGQPNEQFF. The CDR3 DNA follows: TGTGCCAGCAGCGTAGGGCAGCCCAATGAGCAGTTCTTC.

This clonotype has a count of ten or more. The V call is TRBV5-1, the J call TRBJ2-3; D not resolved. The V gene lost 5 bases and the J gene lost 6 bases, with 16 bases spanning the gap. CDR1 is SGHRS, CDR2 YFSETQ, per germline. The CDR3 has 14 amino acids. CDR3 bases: TGCGCCAGCAGTCCTACCATTCCCGGGGATACGCAGTATTTT. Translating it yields CASSPTIPGDTQYF.

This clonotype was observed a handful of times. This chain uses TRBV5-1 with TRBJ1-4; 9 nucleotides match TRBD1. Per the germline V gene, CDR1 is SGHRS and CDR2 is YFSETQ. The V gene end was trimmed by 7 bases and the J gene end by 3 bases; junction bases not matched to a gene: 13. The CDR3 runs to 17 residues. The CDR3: CASLRDRAPMANEKLFF. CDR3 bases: TGCGCCAGCCTCCGGGACAGGGCCCCCATGGCTAATGAAAAACTGTTTTTT.

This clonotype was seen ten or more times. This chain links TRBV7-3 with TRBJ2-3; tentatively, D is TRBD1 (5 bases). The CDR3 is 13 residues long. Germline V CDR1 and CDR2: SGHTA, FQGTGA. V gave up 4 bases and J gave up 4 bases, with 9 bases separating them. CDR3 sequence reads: CASSSQGSDTQYF. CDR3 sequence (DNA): TGTGCCAGCAGCTCGCAGGGATCAGATACGCAGTATTTT.

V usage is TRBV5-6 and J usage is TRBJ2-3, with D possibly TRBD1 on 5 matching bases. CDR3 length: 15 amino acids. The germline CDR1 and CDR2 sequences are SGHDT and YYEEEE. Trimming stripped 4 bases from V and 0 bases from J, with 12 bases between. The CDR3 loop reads CASSATASSTDTQYF. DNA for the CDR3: TGTGCCAGCAGCGCGACAGCTTCTAGCACAGATACGCAGTATTTT.

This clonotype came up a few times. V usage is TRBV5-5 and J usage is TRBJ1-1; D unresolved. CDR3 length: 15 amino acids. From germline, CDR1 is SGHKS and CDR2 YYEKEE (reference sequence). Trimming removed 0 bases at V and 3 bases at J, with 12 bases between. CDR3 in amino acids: CASSLGAVDYTEAFF. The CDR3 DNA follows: TGTGCCAGCAGCTTGGGCGCGGTGGACTACACTGAAGCTTTCTTT. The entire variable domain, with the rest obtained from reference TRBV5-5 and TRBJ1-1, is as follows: DAGVTQSPTHLIKTRGQQVTLRCSPISGHKSVSWYQQVLGQGPQFIFQYYEKEERGRGNFPDRFSARQFPNYSSELNVNALLLGDSALYLCASSLGAVDYTEAFFGQGTRLTVV.

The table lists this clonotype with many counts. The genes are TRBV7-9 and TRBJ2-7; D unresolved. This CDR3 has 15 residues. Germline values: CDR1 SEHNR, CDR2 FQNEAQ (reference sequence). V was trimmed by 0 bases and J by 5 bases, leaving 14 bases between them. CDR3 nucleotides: TGTGCCAGCAGCTTAGCCTCACCGGGTCAGCACGAGCAGTACTTC. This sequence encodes CASSLASPGQHEQYF.

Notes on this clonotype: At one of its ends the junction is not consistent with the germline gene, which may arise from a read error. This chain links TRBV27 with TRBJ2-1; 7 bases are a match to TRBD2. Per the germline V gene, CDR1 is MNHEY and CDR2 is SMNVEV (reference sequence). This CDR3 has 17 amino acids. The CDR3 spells CASCLSVGGVAYNEQFF. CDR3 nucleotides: TGTGCCAGCTGTTTATCGGTGGGAGGGGTGGCCTACAATGAGCAGTTCTTC.

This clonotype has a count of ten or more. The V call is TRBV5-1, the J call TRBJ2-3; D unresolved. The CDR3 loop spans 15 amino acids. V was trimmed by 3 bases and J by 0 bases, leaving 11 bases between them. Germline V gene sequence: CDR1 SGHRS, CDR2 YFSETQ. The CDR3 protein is CASSYAATSTDTQYF. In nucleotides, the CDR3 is TGCGCCAGCAGCTACGCGGCGACTAGCACAGATACGCAGTATTTT. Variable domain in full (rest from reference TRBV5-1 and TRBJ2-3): KAGVTQTPRYLIKTRGQQVTLSCSPISGHRSVSWYQQTPGQGLQFLFEYFSETQRNKGNFPGRFSGRQFSNSRSEMNVSTLELGDSALYLCASSYAATSTDTQYFGPGTRLTVL.

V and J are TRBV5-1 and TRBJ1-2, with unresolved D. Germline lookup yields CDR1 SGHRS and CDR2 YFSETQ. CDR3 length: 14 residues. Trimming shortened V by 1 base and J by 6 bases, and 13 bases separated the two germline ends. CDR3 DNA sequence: TGCGCCAGCAGCTTGAACGGGCGGCCAGATGGCTACACCTTC. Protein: CASSLNGRPDGYTF.

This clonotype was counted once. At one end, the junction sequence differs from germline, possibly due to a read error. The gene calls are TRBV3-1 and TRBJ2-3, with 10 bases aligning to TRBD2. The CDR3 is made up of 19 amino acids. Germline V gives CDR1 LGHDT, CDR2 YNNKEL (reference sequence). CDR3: CTSCSWTSGGSASTDTQYF. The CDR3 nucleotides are TGTACCAGCTGTTCATGGACTAGCGGAGGCTCGGCTAGCACAGATACGCAGTATTTT.

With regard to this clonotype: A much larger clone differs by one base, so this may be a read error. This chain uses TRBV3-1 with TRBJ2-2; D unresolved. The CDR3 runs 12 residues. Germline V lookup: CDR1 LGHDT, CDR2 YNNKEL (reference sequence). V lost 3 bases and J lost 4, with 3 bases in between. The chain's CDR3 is CASSHSTGELFF. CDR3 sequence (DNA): TGTGCCAGCAGCCATTCCACCGGGGAGCTGTTTTTT.